A single sample is the source of the 31 T cell receptor beta chains below, sequenced in a study of T cell responses to AZD1222 COVID-19 vaccine. Repertoires were generated with immunoSEQ multiplex PCR, while TCRdb's copy carries only in-frame clones and drops some. Counted here are some 70,000 clones, about 80% occurring once; the ten biggest clones make up roughly an eighth. Sample: peripheral blood, taken 28 days after the second AZD1222 dose. The receptors were gathered from an adult who received the AZD1222 COVID-19 vaccine.

This chain joins TRBV2 and TRBJ2-5; D is undetermined. CDR3 length equals 11 residues. V was pared by 8 bases and J by 0 bases, with 4 bases between. Germline-derived CDR1 and CDR2 are SNHLY and FYNNEI. The CDR3 reads CASVYQETQYF. CDR3 bases: TGTGCCAGCGTTTACCAAGAGACCCAGTACTTC. The full variable domain, its missing parts supplied by reference TRBV2 and TRBJ2-5, is EPEVTQTPSHQVTQMGQEVILRCVPISNHLYFYWYRQILGQKVEFLVSFYNNEISEKSEIFDDQFSVERPDGSNFTLKIRSTKLEDSAMYFCASVYQETQYFGPGTRLLVL.

The chain employs TRBV7-3 and TRBJ2-1, with 8 bases lining up with TRBD1. The length of the CDR3 is 16 residues. The V gene end was trimmed by 3 bases and the J gene end by 6 bases; junction bases not matched to a gene: 10. Germline CDR1 is SGHTA and CDR2 is FQGTGA. CDR3 residues: CASSLNSRTGSNEQFF. The CDR3, as DNA: TGTGCCAGCAGCTTGAATTCTAGGACAGGGTCCAATGAGCAGTTCTTC.

The chain joins TRBV14 to TRBJ2-7, with TRBD1 as a possible D gene (5 bases). Trimming left V 5 bases short and J 6 bases short, with 17 bases between. Germline CDR1 SGHDN, CDR2 FVKESK. This CDR3 is 14 amino acids long. The CDR3: CASSSLGPVGEQYF. CDR3 DNA: TGTGCCAGCAGCAGCCTGGGGCCTGTGGGCGAGCAGTACTTC.

V is TRBV11-2 and J is TRBJ2-7; D is undetermined. The CDR3 has 12 amino acids. V dropped 4 bases and J dropped 3 bases, with 7 bases sitting between them. Germline CDR1 SGHAT, CDR2 FQNNGV. CDR3 protein: CASSSSNYEQYF. CDR3 bases: TGTGCCAGCAGCTCCTCCAACTACGAGCAGTACTTC.

V usage is TRBV28 and J usage is TRBJ1-6; no definite D call. Trimming left V 5 bases short and J 8 bases short, with 13 bases between. The CDR3 contains 14 residues. CDR1 and CDR2 (germline): MDHEN, SYDVKM. The CDR3: CASSPGLDYSPLHF. As DNA, the CDR3 is TGTGCCAGCAGTCCTGGCCTCGACTATTCACCCCTCCACTTT.

There are a few counts of this clone. The J gene is TRBJ1-2, the V gene TRBV2, with TRBD1 identical over 8 bases. Trimming took 5 bases from V and 0 from J; bases not matched to a gene: 8. In germline, CDR1 is SNHLY, CDR2 FYNNEI. The CDR3 runs 16 residues. The DNA for the CDR3 is TGTGCCAGCAGTAACTCGACAGGGGCTCCTAACTATGGCTACACCTTC. This translates into CASSNSTGAPNYGYTF.

The chain couples TRBV2 to TRBJ2-5, with D unresolved. The germline gives CDR1 SNHLY, CDR2 FYNNEI. V was shortened by 3 bases and J by 13 bases, with 12 bases between the two germline ends. CDR3 length: 11 residues. Here the CDR3 reads CASSEVTGWYF. In DNA form, the CDR3 reads TGTGCCAGCAGTGAGGTGACCGGGTGGTACTTC.

This clone was seen once. The rearrangement uses TRBV6-5 and TRBJ1-5; a possible D gene is TRBD1 (5 bases). This CDR3 has 14 amino acids. Trimming took 2 bases from V and 7 from J, leaving 12 bases between them. Germline CDR1 is MNHEY and CDR2 is SVGAGI. DNA of the CDR3: TGTGCCAGCAGTTACGGGGGAGAAGGGCAGCCCCAGCATTTT. Amino acid sequence: CASSYGGEGQPQHF.

This clone was seen only a few times. V and J are TRBV5-6 and TRBJ2-1; D possibly corresponds to TRBD2 (7 bases). This CDR3 spans 15 amino acids. V gave up 1 base and J gave up 2 bases, with 10 bases separating them. The germline V gene encodes CDR1 SGHDT and CDR2 YYEEEE. The CDR3 region has the DNA TGTGCCAGCAGCTTGTGGGGGGGCCCCTACAATGAGCAGTTCTTC. Encoded protein: CASSLWGGPYNEQFF.

This chain links TRBV5-1 with TRBJ1-1; D is perhaps TRBD1 (6 bases). V dropped 3 bases and J dropped 3 bases, with 21 bases sitting between them. Germline V gene lookup returns CDR1 SGHRS and CDR2 YFSETQ. The CDR3 totals 17 residues. The CDR3 DNA reads as TGCGCCAGCAGCTCAGGGCCACAGGGTAGGGCAGACACTGAAGCTTTCTTT. Translation: CASSSGPQGRADTEAFF.

The rearrangement links TRBV10-3 to TRBJ1-2, with unresolved D. This CDR3 is built from 13 residues. The ends were cut back, 0 bases at V and 0 bases at J, with 2 bases in the middle. Germline CDR1 and CDR2: ENHRY and SYGVKD. The CDR3 nucleotides read TGTGCCATCAGTGAGTCAGCTAACTATGGCTACACCTTC. This translates into CAISESANYGYTF.

The chain has TRBV13 and TRBJ1-2; tentative D call: TRBD1 (6 bases). V was clipped by 5 bases and J by 4 bases, with 17 bases between them. The CDR3 has 15 residues. CDR1 is PRHDT and CDR2 is FYEKMQ in the germline V gene (reference sequence). CDR3 DNA sequence: TGTGCCAGCAGCCGGGGGATACAGGGCGTCTATGGCTACACCTTC. It is translated as CASSRGIQGVYGYTF.

This chain joins TRBV4-3 and TRBJ1-3; D may be TRBD1 (6 bases). Germline V lookup: CDR1 LGHNA, CDR2 YSLEER. The CDR3 has 15 amino acids. V lost 4 bases, J lost 3 bases, and 13 bases lay in between. The CDR3 is CASSLRTESGNTIYF. The DNA of the CDR3 is TGCGCCAGCAGCCTCCGGACAGAAAGTGGAAACACCATATATTTT.

With regard to this clone: This is likely a read error, given that the CDR3 carries no conserved phenylalanine or tryptophan at its end. No DNA is shown, since the ends of the CDR3 on it are uncertain; the CDR3 is the one TCRdb lists. The CDR3 reads CASSFGGVGAFYI. The chain uses TRBV5-6 and TRBJ1-3. The CDR3 contains 13 residues when both ends are counted. Germline values: CDR1 SGHDT, CDR2 YYEEEE.

This chain joins TRBV5-1 and TRBJ2-1, with 10 positions matching TRBD2. With 6 bases clipped from V and 3 bases from J, the junction kept 12 bases outside the gene matches. Germline V CDR1 and CDR2: SGHRS, YFSETQ. This CDR3 comprises 17 residues. The CDR3 spells CASNPSPASGGYNEQFF. CDR3 DNA: TGCGCCAGCAACCCAAGTCCAGCTAGCGGGGGCTACAATGAGCAGTTCTTC.

This clone was seen just once. The rearrangement joins TRBV5-1 to TRBJ1-4; D is undetermined. The V end was cut by 2 bases, the J end by 0 bases, with 11 bases between. Germline lookup yields CDR1 SGHRS and CDR2 YFSETQ. This CDR3 contains 16 residues. The CDR3 region is CASSFAATATNEKLFF. The CDR3 bases are TGCGCCAGCAGCTTCGCAGCGACCGCAACTAATGAAAAACTGTTTTTT.

The chain couples TRBV12-3 or TRBV12-4 to TRBJ1-4; a possible D gene is TRBD1 (6 bases). Trimming cost V 5 bases and J 8 bases, with 12 bases left between them. The CDR3 consists of 13 residues. In DNA form, the CDR3 reads TGTGCCAGCAGTGAGGGGGGTTGGGAAAAACTGTTTTTT. This sequence encodes CASSEGGWEKLFF.

J is TRBJ1-2 and V is TRBV7-2; D not resolved. The germline V and J ends were trimmed by 6 bases and 0 bases, with 8 bases remaining between them. Germline V lookup: CDR1 SGHTA, CDR2 FQGNSA. The CDR3 contains 13 residues. The CDR3 DNA reads as TGTGCCAGCAGTCAGACATCTAACTATGGCTACACCTTC. It encodes CASSQTSNYGYTF.

The chain links TRBV6-6 to TRBJ1-2; D is ambiguous. Per the germline V gene, CDR1 is MNHNY and CDR2 is SVGAGI (reference sequence). V was clipped by 7 bases and J by 2 bases, with 5 bases between them. The CDR3 sequence is 11 residues long. The CDR3 here is CASTENYGYTF. CDR3 coding DNA: TGTGCCAGCACGGAAAACTATGGCTACACCTTC.

The chain links TRBV20-1 to TRBJ1-6; D is unresolved. The CDR3 has 15 residues. The V gene lost 3 bases and the J gene lost 0 bases, with 9 bases spanning the gap. CDR1 is DFQATT, CDR2 SNEGSKA, per germline (reference sequence). CDR3 bases: TGCAGTGCTAGTGCCCGCTTCTCCTATAATTCACCCCTCCACTTT. Translating gives CSASARFSYNSPLHF.

This rearrangement joins TRBV19 to TRBJ2-2; a possible D gene is TRBD1 (5 bases). Trimming left V 5 bases short and J 7 bases short, with 14 bases between. The CDR3 sequence is 14 residues long. Germline lookup yields CDR1 LNHDA and CDR2 SQIVND (reference sequence). The DNA for the CDR3 is TGTGCCAGTAGTCTGGACACGAAAGACGGGGAGCTGTTTTTT. Translated, it gives CASSLDTKDGELFF.

The CDR3 DNA reads as TGTGCCAGCAGCCAAGCAAGCGGGGGGGTGCCCAGGTGGCTGTTTTTT. This gives the protein CASSQASGGVPRWLFF. The J gene is TRBJ2-2, the V gene TRBV4-2; 10 bases match TRBD2. The ends lost 1 base at V and 13 bases at J; junction bases unmatched: 12. CDR1 and CDR2 (germline): LGHNA, YNFKEQ. The CDR3 runs 16 residues.

The chain combines TRBV5-6 with TRBJ2-1; 8 positions match TRBD1. The CDR3 covers 16 residues. Germline values: CDR1 SGHDT, CDR2 YYEEEE. With V trimmed by 4 bases and J by 3 bases, 9 bases remained unmatched. The CDR3, as DNA: TGTGCCAGCAGCCTCCCGGACAGGGAACTCTACAATGAGCAGTTCTTC. This codes for CASSLPDRELYNEQFF.

This clone was seen once. V and J are TRBV7-2 and TRBJ1-1; D is unresolved. The CDR3 contains 14 residues. Trimming removed 3 bases at V and 4 bases at J, with 12 bases between. The germline V gene encodes CDR1 SGHTA and CDR2 FQGNSA. The CDR3 DNA reads TGTGCCAGCAGCTTTCTCCGGGGTCGCACTGAAGCTTTCTTT. Residues: CASSFLRGRTEAFF. Using reference TRBV7-2 and TRBJ1-1 for the parts outside the CDR3, the full variable domain is GAGVSQSPSNKVTEKGKDVELRCDPISGHTALYWYRQSLGQGLEFLIYFQGNSAPDKSGLPSDRFSAERTGGSVSTLTIQRTQQEDSAVYLCASSFLRGRTEAFFGQGTRLTVV.

The gene calls are TRBV15 and TRBJ2-7, with 8 bases matching TRBD1. CDR1 and CDR2 from the germline V gene are LNHNV and YYDKDF (reference sequence). This CDR3 spans 17 amino acids. V lost 5 bases, J lost 1 base, and 13 bases stayed unmatched. The CDR3, as DNA: TGTGCCACCAGCCCCGGGACAGGAAAAACTCATTCCTACGAGCAGTACTTC. Amino acid sequence: CATSPGTGKTHSYEQYF.

This sequence joins TRBV3-1 (or the pseudogene TRBV3-2) and TRBJ1-1; D uncertain. This CDR3 contains 14 residues. Germline V lookup: CDR1 LGHDT, CDR2 YNNKEL (reference sequence). Between the trimmed V and J ends, which lost 1 base and 3 bases, there was a span of 9 bases. The CDR3 sequence: CASSQVSGDTEAFF. The CDR3 region has the DNA TGTGCCAGCAGCCAAGTGTCGGGAGACACTGAAGCTTTCTTT.

In its sample, this clone was seen once. This chain uses TRBV4-1 with TRBJ2-7; TRBD1 matches at 9 bases. The germline V gene has CDR1 MGHRA and CDR2 YSYEKL. With V trimmed by 2 bases and J by 6 bases, 8 bases remained unmatched. The CDR3 consists of 15 residues. CDR3 residues: CASSQQDRGVTEQYF. The CDR3 bases are TGCGCCAGCAGCCAACAGGACAGGGGAGTAACCGAGCAGTACTTC.

V is TRBV19 and J is TRBJ1-4; D is undetermined. V lost 3 bases and J lost 7, with 12 bases in between. There are 14 residues in the CDR3. CDR1 and CDR2 from the germline V gene are LNHDA and SQIVND (reference sequence). In nucleotides, the CDR3 is TGTGCCAGTAGTATGGGGATACAATCTGAAAAACTGTTTTTT. Encoded protein: CASSMGIQSEKLFF.

The rearrangement joins TRBV28 to TRBJ2-7, with D possibly being TRBD1 or TRBD2 (6 bases each). V was cut by 4 bases and J by 6 bases, with 19 bases left in between. This CDR3 has 15 residues. CDR1 MDHEN and CDR2 SYDVKM come from the germline V gene. The CDR3 region has the DNA TGTGCCAGCAGTTCCCTCGTAGGAGGGGGTCGCGAGCAGTACTTC. It encodes CASSSLVGGGREQYF.

J is TRBJ2-2 and V is TRBV11-2, with 8 bases lining up with TRBD1. CDR3 length: 17 amino acids. J gave up 6 bases and V 5 bases, and 14 bases lay outside the gene matches. Per germline, CDR1 SGHAT and CDR2 FQNNGV. The CDR3, as DNA: TGTGCCAGCAGCCCTAGGGGTCCCGAGACAGGGGCCGGGGAGCTGTTTTTT. Residues: CASSPRGPETGAGELFF. Full variable domain (rest looked up from reference TRBV11-2 and TRBJ2-2): EAGVAQSPRYKIIEKRQSVAFWCNPISGHATLYWYQQILGQGPKLLIQFQNNGVVDDSQLPKDRFSAERLKGVDSTLKIQPAKLEDSAVYLCASSPRGPETGAGELFFGEGSRLTVL.

V gene TRBV7-9 combines with J gene TRBJ2-7, with 9 bases that match TRBD1. Germline V gene sequence: CDR1 SEHNR, CDR2 FQNEAQ (reference sequence). The CDR3 spans 14 residues. V shed 7 bases, J shed 3 bases, and the junction held 7 bases outside the gene matches. The CDR3 loop is CASNLGTGHYEQYF. As DNA, the CDR3 is TGTGCCAGCAACCTCGGGACAGGGCACTACGAGCAGTACTTC.